Detailed here is one TCR beta chain. Its target is unknown. This sample stems from a study of beta chain features in type 1 diabetes. The isolated RNA, all of it, was reverse transcribed, so expressed TCRB transcripts were what got sequenced. Some clones are missing from TCRdb's copy, which holds only in-frame ones; the method was immunoSEQ multiplex PCR. The profile shows about 28,000 clones, approximately 64% of them singletons. One heparinised draw, averaging about 116 mL, was taken per donor. Study results and limitations: There was a moderate but significant shortening of TCRB CDR3s in all four CD4+ subsets of Type 1 diabetes patients. Short templates might get an advantage during PCR, and this would be equal in patients and controls.

This CDR3 region has 14 residues. Germline CDR1 reads SEHNR; CDR2 reads FQNEAQ (reference sequence). Unmatched junction bases numbered 8, after V lost 5 bases and J lost 8 bases. This receptor was identified in a woman aged 30 to 39 with type 1 diabetes. The sequenced material came from Tregs from blood. The rearrangement uses TRBV7-9 and TRBJ2-1; 8 bases agree with TRBD1. The CDR3: CASSTGQGHDEQFF. The CDR3 bases are TGTGCCAGCAGCACCGGACAGGGCCACGATGAGCAGTTCTTC. Full variable domain (missing parts from reference TRBV7-9 and TRBJ2-1): DTGVSQNPRHKITKRGQNVTFRCDPISEHNRLYWYRQTLGQGPEFLTYFQNEAQLEKSRLLSDRFSAERPKGSFSTLEIQRTEQGDSAMYLCASSTGQGHDEQFFGPGTRLTVL.